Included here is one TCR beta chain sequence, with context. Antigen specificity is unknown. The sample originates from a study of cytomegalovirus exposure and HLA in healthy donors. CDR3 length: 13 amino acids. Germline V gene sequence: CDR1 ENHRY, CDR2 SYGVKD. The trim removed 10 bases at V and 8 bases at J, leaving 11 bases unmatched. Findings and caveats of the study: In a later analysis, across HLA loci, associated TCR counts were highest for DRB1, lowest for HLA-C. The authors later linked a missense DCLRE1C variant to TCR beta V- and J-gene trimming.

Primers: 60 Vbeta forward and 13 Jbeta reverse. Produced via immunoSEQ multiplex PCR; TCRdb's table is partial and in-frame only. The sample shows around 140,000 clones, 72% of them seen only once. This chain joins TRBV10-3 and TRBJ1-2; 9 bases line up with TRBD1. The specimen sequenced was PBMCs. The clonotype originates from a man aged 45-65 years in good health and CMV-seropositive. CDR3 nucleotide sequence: TGTGCCACCTGGACAGGGGTGGCGGGCGGCTACACCTTC. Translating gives CATWTGVAGGYTF.